This T cell receptor beta chain was sequenced during a study of T cell repertoires in cytomegalovirus infection. The study's findings and limits: Clonotypes of TCR beta that were HLA-C-restricted and CMV-specific dominated the ex vivo response.

Via MiXCR, TCRdb re-called the reads, giving one row per CDR3 protein. The sample holds 95,000 to 150,000 distinct CDR3 sequences, 30% to 40% seen once. In its sample, this clonotype was seen a few times. Its antigen is undetermined. The CDR3 is made up of 16 amino acids. Per germline, CDR1 MNHEY and CDR2 SVGAGI. V lost 0 bases and J 2 bases, leaving 11 bases between the germline ends. This chain joins TRBV6-5 and TRBJ1-3; D gene ambiguous. Specimen: CD8+ T cells from cultured PBMCs, collected from culture after CMV antigen stimulation. This TCR was sampled from a human donor in good health (CMV status not recorded). Some clones in this sample may be carry-over from other donors' samples. The CDR3 loop is CASSYSQGSAGNTIYF. DNA for the CDR3: TGTGCCAGCAGTTACTCTCAAGGGTCGGCTGGAAACACCATATATTTT.